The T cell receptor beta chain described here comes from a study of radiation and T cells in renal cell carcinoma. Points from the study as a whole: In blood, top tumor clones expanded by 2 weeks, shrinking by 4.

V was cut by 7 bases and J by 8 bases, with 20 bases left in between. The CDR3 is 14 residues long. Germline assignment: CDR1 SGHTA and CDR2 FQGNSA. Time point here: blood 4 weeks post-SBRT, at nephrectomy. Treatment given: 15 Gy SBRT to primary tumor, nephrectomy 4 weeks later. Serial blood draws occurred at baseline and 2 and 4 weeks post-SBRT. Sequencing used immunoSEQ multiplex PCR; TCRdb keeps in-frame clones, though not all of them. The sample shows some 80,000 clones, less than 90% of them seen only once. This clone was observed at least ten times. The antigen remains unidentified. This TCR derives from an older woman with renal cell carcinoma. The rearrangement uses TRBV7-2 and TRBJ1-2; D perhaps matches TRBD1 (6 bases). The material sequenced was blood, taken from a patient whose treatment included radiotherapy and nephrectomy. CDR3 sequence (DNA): TGTGCCAGCACCAAGGGACAACCTGTTAGGGGCTACACCTTC. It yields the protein CASTKGQPVRGYTF.